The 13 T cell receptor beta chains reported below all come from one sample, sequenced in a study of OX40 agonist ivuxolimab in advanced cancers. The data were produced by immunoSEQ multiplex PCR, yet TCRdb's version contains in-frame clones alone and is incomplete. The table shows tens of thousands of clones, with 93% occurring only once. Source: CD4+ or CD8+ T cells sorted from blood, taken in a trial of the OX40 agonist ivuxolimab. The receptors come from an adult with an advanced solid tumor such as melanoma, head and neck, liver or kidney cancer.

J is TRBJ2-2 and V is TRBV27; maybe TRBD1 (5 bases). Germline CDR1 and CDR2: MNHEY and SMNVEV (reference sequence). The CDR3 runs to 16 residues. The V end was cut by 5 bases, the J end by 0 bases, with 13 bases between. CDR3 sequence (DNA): TGTGCCAGCAGTCCAGGGAAATTATCGAACACCGGGGAGCTGTTTTTT. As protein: CASSPGKLSNTGELFF.

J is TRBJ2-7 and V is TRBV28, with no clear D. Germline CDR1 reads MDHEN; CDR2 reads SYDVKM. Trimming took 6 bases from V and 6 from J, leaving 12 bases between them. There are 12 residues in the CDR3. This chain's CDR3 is CASSQVTLEQYF. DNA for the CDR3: TGTGCCAGCAGCCAGGTGACACTCGAGCAGTACTTC. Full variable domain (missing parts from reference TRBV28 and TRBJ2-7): DVKVTQSSRYLVKRTGEKVFLECVQDMDHENMFWYRQDPGLGLRLIYFSYDVKMKEKGDIPEGYSVSREKKERFSLILESASTNQTSMYLCASSQVTLEQYFGPGTRLTVT.

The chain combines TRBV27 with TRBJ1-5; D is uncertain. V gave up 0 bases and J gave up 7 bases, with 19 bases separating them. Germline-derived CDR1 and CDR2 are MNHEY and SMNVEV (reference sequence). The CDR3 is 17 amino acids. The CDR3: CASSLSIAGVQPQPQHF. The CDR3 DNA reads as TGTGCCAGCAGTTTATCGATTGCCGGAGTACAGCCCCAGCCCCAGCATTTT.

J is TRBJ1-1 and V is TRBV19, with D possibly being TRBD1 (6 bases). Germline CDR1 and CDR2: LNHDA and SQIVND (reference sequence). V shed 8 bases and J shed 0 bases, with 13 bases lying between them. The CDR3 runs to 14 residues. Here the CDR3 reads CASGLGGMNTEAFF. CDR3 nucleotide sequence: TGTGCCAGTGGATTAGGGGGTATGAACACTGAAGCTTTCTTT.

For the CDR3, the DNA is TGTGCCAGCAGCTCCACCAGGGAAGGGAACTATGGCTACACCTTC. Its translation is CASSSTREGNYGYTF. The V gene is TRBV7-9, the J gene TRBJ1-2, with TRBD1 as a possible D gene (5 bases). Per germline, CDR1 SEHNR and CDR2 FQNEAQ (reference sequence). The CDR3 sequence is 15 residues long. V was trimmed by 4 bases and J by 2 bases, leaving 14 bases between them.

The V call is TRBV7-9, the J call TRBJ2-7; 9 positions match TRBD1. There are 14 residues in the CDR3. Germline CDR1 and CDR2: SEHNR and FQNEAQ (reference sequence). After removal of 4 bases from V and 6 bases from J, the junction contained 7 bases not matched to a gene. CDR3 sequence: CASSSPTGGGEQYF. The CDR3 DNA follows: TGTGCCAGCAGCTCACCGACAGGGGGTGGCGAGCAGTACTTC.

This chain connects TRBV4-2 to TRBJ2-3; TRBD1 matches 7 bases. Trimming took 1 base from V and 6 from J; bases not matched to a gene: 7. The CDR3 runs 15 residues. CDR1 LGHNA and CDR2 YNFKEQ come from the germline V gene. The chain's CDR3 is CASSQATGRADTQYF. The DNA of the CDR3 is TGTGCCAGCAGCCAAGCGACAGGGCGGGCGGATACGCAGTATTTT.

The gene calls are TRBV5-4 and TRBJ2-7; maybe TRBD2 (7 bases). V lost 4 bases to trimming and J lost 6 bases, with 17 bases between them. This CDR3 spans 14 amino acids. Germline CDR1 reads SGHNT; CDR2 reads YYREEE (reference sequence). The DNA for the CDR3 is TGTGCCAGCAGCGGCCCCCGGGGGGCCGGCGAGCAGTACTTC. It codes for CASSGPRGAGEQYF.

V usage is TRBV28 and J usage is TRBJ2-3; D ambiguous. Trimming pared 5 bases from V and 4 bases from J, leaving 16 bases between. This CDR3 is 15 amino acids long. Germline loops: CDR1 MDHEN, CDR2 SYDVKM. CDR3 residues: CASSPILGGSDTQYF. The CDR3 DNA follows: TGTGCCAGCAGTCCCATTCTCGGTGGGTCAGATACGCAGTATTTT.

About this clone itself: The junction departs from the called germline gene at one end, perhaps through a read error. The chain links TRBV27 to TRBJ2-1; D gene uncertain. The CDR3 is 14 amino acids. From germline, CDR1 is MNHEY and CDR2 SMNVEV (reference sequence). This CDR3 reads CASSGGISHNEQFF. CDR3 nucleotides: TGTGCCAGCAGTGGTGGGATCTCCCACAATGAGCAGTTCTTC.

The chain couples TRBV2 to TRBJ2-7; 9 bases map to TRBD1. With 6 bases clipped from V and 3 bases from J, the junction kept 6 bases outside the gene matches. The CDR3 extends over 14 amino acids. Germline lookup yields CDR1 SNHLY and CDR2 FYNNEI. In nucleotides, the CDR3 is TGTGCCAGCAGGCATCCGGGACAGGGCTACGAGCAGTACTTC. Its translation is CASRHPGQGYEQYF.

The CDR3 DNA sequence: TGCGCCAGCAGCCCCCCCACAGGGGTGATCTACGAGCAGTACTTC. This translates into CASSPPTGVIYEQYF. The chain joins TRBV4-1 to TRBJ2-7, with 7 nucleotides matching TRBD1. Germline trimming cut 4 bases from V and 3 bases from J; bases unmatched to any gene: 9. Looked up from germline, CDR1 is MGHRA and CDR2 is YSYEKL. The CDR3 extends over 15 amino acids.

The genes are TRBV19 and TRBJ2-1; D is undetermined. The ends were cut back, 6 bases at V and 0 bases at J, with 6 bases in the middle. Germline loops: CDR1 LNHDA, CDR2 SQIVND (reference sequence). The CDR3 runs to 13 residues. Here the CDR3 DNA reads TGTGCCAGTAGAAGCAACTCCTACAATGAGCAGTTCTTC. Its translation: CASRSNSYNEQFF. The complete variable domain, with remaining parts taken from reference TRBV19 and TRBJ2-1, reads DGGITQSPKYLFRKEGQNVTLSCEQNLNHDAMYWYRQDPGQGLRLIYYSQIVNDFQKGDIAEGYSVSREKKESFPLTVTSAQKNPTAFYLCASRSNSYNEQFFGPGTRLTVL.